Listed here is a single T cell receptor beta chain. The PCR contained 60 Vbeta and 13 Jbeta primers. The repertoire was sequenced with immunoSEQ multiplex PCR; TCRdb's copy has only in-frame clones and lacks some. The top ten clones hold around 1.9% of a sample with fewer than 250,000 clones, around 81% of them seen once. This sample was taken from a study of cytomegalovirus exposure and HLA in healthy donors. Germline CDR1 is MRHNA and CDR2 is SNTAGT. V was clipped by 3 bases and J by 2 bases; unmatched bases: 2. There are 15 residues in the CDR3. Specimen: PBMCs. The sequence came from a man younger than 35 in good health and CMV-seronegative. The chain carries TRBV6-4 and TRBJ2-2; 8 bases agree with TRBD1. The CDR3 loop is CASSEGTGNTGELFF. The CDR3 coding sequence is TGTGCCAGCAGTGAGGGGACAGGCAACACCGGGGAGCTGTTTTTT.